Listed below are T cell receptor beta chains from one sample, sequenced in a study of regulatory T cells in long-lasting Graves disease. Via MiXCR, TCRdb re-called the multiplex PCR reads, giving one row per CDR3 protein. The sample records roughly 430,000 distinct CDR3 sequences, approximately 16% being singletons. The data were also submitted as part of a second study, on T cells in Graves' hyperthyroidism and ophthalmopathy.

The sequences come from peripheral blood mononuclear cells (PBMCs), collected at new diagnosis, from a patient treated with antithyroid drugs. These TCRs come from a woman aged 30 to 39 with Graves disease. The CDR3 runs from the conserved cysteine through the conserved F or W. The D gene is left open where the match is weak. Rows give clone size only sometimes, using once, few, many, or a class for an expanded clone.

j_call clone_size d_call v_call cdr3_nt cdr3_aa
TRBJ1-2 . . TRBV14 TGTGCCAGCAGCCAAGTCTCCTATGGCTACACCTTC CASSQVSYGYTF
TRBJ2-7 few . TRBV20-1 TGCAGTGCCTTAGCGGAGAGCTCCTACGAGCAGTACTTC CSALAESSYEQYF
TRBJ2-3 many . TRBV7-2 TGTGCCAGCAGCTTTCTATACACAGATACGCAGTATTTT CASSFLYTDTQYF
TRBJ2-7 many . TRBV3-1 TGTGCCAGCAGCGGGGACCTCACTGAGCAGTACTTC CASSGDLTEQYF
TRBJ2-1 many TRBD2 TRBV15 TGTGCCACCAGCAGAGACCCGAGGCCTAGCGGGAGGGATACTGAGCAGTTCTTC CATSRDPRPSGRDTEQFF
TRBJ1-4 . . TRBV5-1 TGCGCCAGCAGCTTCGGACGGAGCCTAAATGAAAAACTGTTTTTT CASSFGRSLNEKLFF
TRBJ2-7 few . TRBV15 TGTGCCACCAGCAGAGATACGGCAGGGGGGTCCTACGAGCAGTACTTC CATSRDTAGGSYEQYF
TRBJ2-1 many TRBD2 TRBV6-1 TGTGCCAGCGGAGGCGGGACTAGCATTTCTCTCAACTCCTACAATGAGCAGTTCTTC CASGGGTSISLNSYNEQFF
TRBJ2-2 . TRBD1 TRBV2 TGTGCCAGCAACCAGGGGGTCGGGGAGCTGTTTTTT CASNQGVGELFF
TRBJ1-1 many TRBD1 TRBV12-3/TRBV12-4 TGTGCCAGCAGTTTAGGGACAGGGGGCACTGAAGCTTTCTTT CASSLGTGGTEAFF
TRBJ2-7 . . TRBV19 TGTGCCAGTAGTTATTTCTGGGAATCGGCGAAACTCTCCTACGAGCAGTACTTC CASSYFWESAKLSYEQYF
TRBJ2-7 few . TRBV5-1 TGCGCCAGCAGCTCTTTTGGGACAAGCGACGAGCAGTACTTC CASSSFGTSDEQYF
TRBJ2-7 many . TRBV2 TGTGCCAGCAGCCTCTCAAGCGAGAGGTACTACGAGCAGTACTTC CASSLSSERYYEQYF
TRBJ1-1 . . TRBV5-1 TGCGCCAGCAGCCGGATGGGTCTGGGGGTAAACACTGAAGCTTTCTTT CASSRMGLGVNTEAFF
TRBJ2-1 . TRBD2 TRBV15 TGTGCCACCAGCAGAGAACTAGCGGGCCACAATGAGCAGTTCTTC CATSRELAGHNEQFF
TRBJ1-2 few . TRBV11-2 TGTGCCAGCAGCTTAGATCTGATGGGCAGGTTCTTTCAGGGCTACACCTTC CASSLDLMGRFFQGYTF
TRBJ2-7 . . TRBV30 TGTGCCGGGTGGTGGGGGGGCGGACGGTCCTACGAGCAGTACTTC CAGWWGGGRSYEQYF
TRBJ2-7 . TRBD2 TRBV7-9 TGTGCCAGCAGCAACCTTCTAGCGGACCCCTACGAGCAGTACTTC CASSNLLADPYEQYF
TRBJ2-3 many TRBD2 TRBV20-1 TGCAGTGCTAGAGATTTGGGGGAGGGCCGTCCAGATACGCAGTATTTT CSARDLGEGRPDTQYF
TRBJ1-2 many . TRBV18 TGTGCCAGCTCACCACGCCAACAGGGTGGGGGCTACACCTTC CASSPRQQGGGYTF
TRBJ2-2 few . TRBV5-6 TGTGCCAGCAGCTTTGATTACGTCGGGGAGCTGTTTTTT CASSFDYVGELFF
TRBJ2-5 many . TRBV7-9 TGTGCCAGCAGCCAGTCGACAGGAACGCAAGAGACCCAGTACTTC CASSQSTGTQETQYF
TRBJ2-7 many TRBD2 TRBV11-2 TGTGCCAGCAGCTTAGATGCTAGCGGGATCCACTCCTACGAGCAGTACTTC CASSLDASGIHSYEQYF
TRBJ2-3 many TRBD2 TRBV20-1 TGCAGTGCCTGGGTCCTAGCGGACACAGATACGCAGTATTTT CSAWVLADTDTQYF
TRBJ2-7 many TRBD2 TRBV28 TGTGCCAGCAGTCCCACGGGACTAGCGGGAGGGCTGCACGAGCAGTACTTC CASSPTGLAGGLHEQYF
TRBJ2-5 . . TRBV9 TGTGCCAGCAGCGGGCCGGGGGCAGAAGGGGAGACCCAGTACTTC CASSGPGAEGETQYF
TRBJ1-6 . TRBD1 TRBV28 TGTGCCAGCACCAGGGGGTTATATTCACCCCTCCACTTT CASTRGLYSPLHF
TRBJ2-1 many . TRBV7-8 TGTGCCAGCAGCTTATTAGGGGGACAAGAGCAGTTCTTC CASSLLGGQEQFF
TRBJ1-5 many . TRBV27 TGTGCCAGCAGTTTCCGGGGCCAGTATAGCAATCAGCCCCAGCATTTT CASSFRGQYSNQPQHF
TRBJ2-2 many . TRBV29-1 TGCAGCGTTGAGGGTATCGTTGCCGGGGAGCTGTTTTTT CSVEGIVAGELFF
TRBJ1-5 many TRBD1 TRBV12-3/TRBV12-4 TGTGCCAGCGGCCGGGACAGGGCCAATCAGCCCCAGCATTTT CASGRDRANQPQHF
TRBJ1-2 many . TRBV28 TGTGCCAGCAGTTCCTCGCCGGGAAGGGGCGGGTCCTATGGCTACACCTTC CASSSSPGRGGSYGYTF
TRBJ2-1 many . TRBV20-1 TGCAGTGCTAGAGAGACAGGGAGGTCCTACAATGAGCAGTTCTTC CSARETGRSYNEQFF
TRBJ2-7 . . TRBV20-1 TGCAGTGCTTCCGGGATTAAAAGCTCCTACGAGCAGTGCTTC CSASGIKSSYEQCF
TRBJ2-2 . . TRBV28 TGTGCCAGCAGTCCTTACAGGGTTTCCGGGGAGCTGTTTTTT CASSPYRVSGELFF
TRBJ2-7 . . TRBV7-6 TGTGCCAGCAGCTTGGCAGCTTCTTCATACGAGCAGTACTTC CASSLAASSYEQYF
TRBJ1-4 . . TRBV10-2 TGCGCCAGCAGTACGACCGGGGGGGAAGGGGCTGAAAAACTGTTTTTT CASSTTGGEGAEKLFF
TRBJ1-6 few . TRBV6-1 TGTGCCAGCAGTGAAGGCCGGCTCTGGGGGAAACCCCTCCACTTT CASSEGRLWGKPLHF
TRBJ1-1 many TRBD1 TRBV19 TGTGCCAGTAGTACCGGACAGGGGAACACTGAAGCTTTCTTT CASSTGQGNTEAFF
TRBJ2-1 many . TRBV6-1 TGTGCCAGCAGTGAATGGAGGACAGTCAATGAGCAGTTCTTC CASSEWRTVNEQFF
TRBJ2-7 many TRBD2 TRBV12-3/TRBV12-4 TGTGCCAGCAGTTTAGAGGTTCTAGCGGGAGACGAGCAGTACTTC CASSLEVLAGDEQYF